A selection of T cell receptor beta chains follows, all from one sample in a study of monozygotic twins with inflammatory bowel disease. TCRdb re-called the 5' RACE reads; one entry per CDR3 protein, DNA not given. This repertoire includes approximately 330,000 distinct CDR3 sequences. The sequenced sample consisted of blood. The receptors come from a human donor with ulcerative colitis or Crohn's disease, or a healthy co-twin of an affected twin (not recorded which). CDR3s include the opening cysteine and the closing phenylalanine or tryptophan.

J gene | V gene | CDR3 protein
TRBJ2-1 | TRBV20-1 | CSARVRPSFVNEQFF
TRBJ2-2 | TRBV5-6 | CASSLLLNTGELFF
TRBJ2-4 | TRBV7-2 | CASSLAAVNIQYF
TRBJ2-2 | TRBV6-1 | CASTLGVYGNTGELFF
TRBJ1-1 | TRBV28 | CASSLNAGEAFF
TRBJ1-1 | TRBV7-9 | CASSPSRTRGNTEAFF
TRBJ2-2 | TRBV20-1 | CSASVLSNTGELFF
TRBJ2-1 | TRBV9 | CASSGSGIGYNEQFF
TRBJ1-1 | TRBV5-6 | CASSLPYQGGRVNTEAFF
TRBJ2-7 | TRBV3-1 | CASSLSSGREEQYF
TRBJ2-6 | TRBV24-1 | CAPYSSGFSGANVLTF
TRBJ2-3 | TRBV20-1 | CSARESGVGTDTQYF
TRBJ2-6 | TRBV11-1 | CASSLGGLAGLSGANVLTF
TRBJ1-1 | TRBV28 | CASSLMGPNTEAFF
TRBJ2-7 | TRBV28 | CASIPGTVGYEQYF
TRBJ1-1 | TRBV28 | CASSKVPGQGTEAFF
TRBJ2-5 | TRBV5-4 | CASSSGREAQETQYF
TRBJ1-2 | TRBV12-3/TRBV12-4 | CASRQGENYGYTF
TRBJ2-5 | TRBV10-3 | CAISVRGGSETQYF
TRBJ1-6 | TRBV20-1 | CSASGGTSGSPLHF